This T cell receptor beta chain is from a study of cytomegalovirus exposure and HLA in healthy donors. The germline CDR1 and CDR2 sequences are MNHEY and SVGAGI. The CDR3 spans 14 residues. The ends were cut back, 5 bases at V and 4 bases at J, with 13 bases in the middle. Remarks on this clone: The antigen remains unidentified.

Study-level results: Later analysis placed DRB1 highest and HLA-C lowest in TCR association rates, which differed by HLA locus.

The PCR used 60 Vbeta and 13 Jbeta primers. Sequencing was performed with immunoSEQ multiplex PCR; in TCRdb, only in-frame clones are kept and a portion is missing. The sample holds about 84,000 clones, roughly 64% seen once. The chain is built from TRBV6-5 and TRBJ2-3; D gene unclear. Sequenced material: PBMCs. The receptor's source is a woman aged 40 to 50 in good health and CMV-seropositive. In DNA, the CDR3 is TGTGCCAGCAGTCTGACTGTCCGCGCAGATACGCAGTATTTT. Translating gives CASSLTVRADTQYF.